This TCR beta chain was identified during a study of cytomegalovirus exposure and HLA in healthy donors. The PCR employed 60 Vbeta primers together with 13 Jbeta primers. Method: immunoSEQ multiplex PCR; TCRdb's copy keeps in-frame clones and lacks some. The profile shows some 200,000 clones, around 86% of them singletons. General observations from the study: When presence/absence was analysed, sequencing depth was taken to be roughly uniform across donors. In a later analysis, TCR association rates varied by HLA locus: DRB1 most, HLA-C fewest. Diagnosis of cytomegalovirus status made by the classifier reportedly showed high specificity and sensitivity. Researchers left out some V segments, among them TRBV6-2 and TRBV6-3, as indistinguishable.

The length of the CDR3 is 15 residues. Per the germline V gene, CDR1 is MNHEY and CDR2 is SVGAGI. Trimming cost V 5 bases and J 0 bases, with 14 bases left between them. As for this clone: Its cognate antigen is unknown.

Input material: PBMCs. This chain links TRBV6-5 with TRBJ2-7; possibly TRBD2 for D (6 bases). The clonotype comes from a woman in her 40s in good health and CMV-seronegative. CDR3 DNA sequence: TGTGCCAGCAGTCGGTACGGGAGAAGCTCCTACGAGCAGTACTTC. This gives the protein CASSRYGRSSYEQYF.